Listed here are 14 T cell receptor beta chains from one sample, sequenced in a study of neurological immune-mediated disorders. Each CDR3 protein is one row after TCRdb ran MiXCR on the 5' RACE reads. The repertoire holds 60,000 to 90,000 distinct CDR3 sequences, more than 8.5% seen once, with roughly a tenth in the top ten. Time point: longitudinal time-point 1 (baseline). What was sequenced was PBMCs. The receptors derive from a man under 40 in good health.

This clonotype was counted ten times or more. This chain links TRBV20-1 with TRBJ2-7, with TRBD2 matching 11 bases. Trimming took 2 bases from V and 1 from J; bases not matched to a gene: 4. Germline-derived CDR1 and CDR2 are DFQATT and SNEGSKA (reference sequence). The CDR3 is 15 residues long. CDR3 amino acids: CSARNTSGRSYEQYF. Written as DNA, the CDR3 is TGCAGTGCTAGAAATACTAGCGGGAGATCCTACGAGCAGTACTTC.

This clonotype was counted many times. The chain links TRBV27 to TRBJ2-5; 7 bases are a match to TRBD2. From germline, CDR1 is MNHEY and CDR2 SMNVEV (reference sequence). The CDR3 totals 14 residues. V lost 8 bases and J lost 1; bases outside the gene matches: 7. The CDR3 DNA reads as TGTGCCAGCGCCTTAGCGGGCTCCCAAGAGACCCAGTACTTC. Translating it yields CASALAGSQETQYF.

This clonotype was found many times. The chain links TRBV7-3 to TRBJ2-1; 9 bases map to TRBD2. Germline lookup yields CDR1 SGHTA and CDR2 FQGTGA. The CDR3 spans 14 residues. Trimming at V came to 3 bases and at J to 5 bases, leaving 2 bases not matched to a gene. CDR3 region: CASSFASGNNEQFF. The CDR3 nucleotides read TGTGCCAGCAGCTTTGCTAGCGGGAACAATGAGCAGTTCTTC.

This clonotype appeared a few times. The gene calls are TRBV5-1 and TRBJ2-1, with 10 bases identical to TRBD2. Germline CDR1 reads SGHRS; CDR2 reads YFSETQ. Trimming took 2 bases from V and 5 from J; bases not matched to a gene: 4. This CDR3 contains 15 residues. The CDR3 DNA is TGCGCCAGCAGCTTTGCTAGCGGGAGTCACAATGAGCAGTTCTTC. Translation gives CASSFASGSHNEQFF.

Many counts were recorded for this clonotype. The J gene is TRBJ2-2, the V gene TRBV18; TRBD1 matches at 8 bases. Trimming at V came to 3 bases and at J to 5 bases, leaving 5 bases not matched to a gene. Germline values: CDR1 KGHSH, CDR2 LQKENI. The length of the CDR3 is 15 residues. In DNA, the CDR3 is TGTGCCAGCTCACCGGGACAGGAAAAAACCGGGGAGCTGTTTTTT. It encodes CASSPGQEKTGELFF.

Turning to this clonotype: The junction shows a germline mismatch at one end, possibly a read error. In DNA form, the CDR3 reads TGTGCCAGCCTATCAGATTTTAGGGGCGCTGAAGCTTTATTT. It yields the protein CASLSDFRGAEALF. V gene TRBV7-9 combines with J gene TRBJ1-1; tentatively, D is TRBD1 (5 bases). Germline CDR1 reads SEHNR; CDR2 reads FQNEAQ (reference sequence). CDR3 length equals 14 residues.

There are many counts of this clonotype. V and J are TRBV5-6 and TRBJ2-7, with no clear D. V was shortened by 4 bases and J by 1 base, with 12 bases between the two germline ends. Germline lookup yields CDR1 SGHDT and CDR2 YYEEEE. CDR3 length: 14 amino acids. The CDR3 loop reads CASSHGWSSYEQYF. DNA for the CDR3: TGTGCCAGCAGCCACGGATGGAGTTCCTACGAGCAGTACTTC.

This clonotype showed up many times. V usage is TRBV6-6 and J usage is TRBJ2-2; D remains unclear. From germline, CDR1 is MNHNY and CDR2 SVGAGI (reference sequence). Trimming removed 4 bases at V and 7 bases at J, with 13 bases between. The CDR3 loop spans 14 amino acids. The CDR3 bases are TGTGCCAGCAGTTTTGTAGGTCAGAACGGGGAGCTGTTTTTT. It translates to CASSFVGQNGELFF.

This clonotype has ten or more counts. The chain is built from TRBV29-1 and TRBJ1-1; D gene uncertain. V dropped 7 bases and J dropped 1 base, with 7 bases sitting between them. From germline, CDR1 is SQVTM and CDR2 ANQGSEA. CDR3 size: 11 residues. CDR3 bases: TGCAGCGCTAATAGGAACACTGAAGCTTTCTTT. As protein: CSANRNTEAFF.

This clonotype was picked up many times. The gene calls are TRBV7-2 and TRBJ2-3; 8 nucleotides agree with TRBD1. V trimming: 6 bases; J trimming: 2 bases; junction bases outside the gene matches: 10. Germline values: CDR1 SGHTA, CDR2 FQGNSA. The length of the CDR3 is 16 residues. The CDR3 loop is CASSFLPGQDTDTQYF. DNA for the CDR3: TGTGCCAGCAGTTTCCTCCCGGGACAGGACACAGATACGCAGTATTTT.

This clonotype was seen at least ten times. The chain links TRBV28 to TRBJ2-3; the match to TRBD1 covers 8 bases. J was trimmed by 0 bases and V by 6 bases; bases with no gene match: 11. Germline CDR1 reads MDHEN; CDR2 reads SYDVKM. The CDR3 contains 17 residues. The CDR3: CASRAGQGLLSTDTQYF. The DNA of the CDR3 is TGTGCCAGCAGAGCTGGACAGGGACTTCTAAGCACAGATACGCAGTATTTT.

This clonotype was picked up many times. The CDR3 here is CASSPDIYNEQFF. As DNA, the CDR3 is TGTGCCAGCAGCCCAGACATCTACAATGAGCAGTTCTTC. The chain joins TRBV12-3 or TRBV12-4 to TRBJ2-1; D unclear. Deletions cut 6 bases from V and 3 bases from J, with 9 bases between. CDR3 length: 13 residues.

This clonotype has ten or more counts. V and J are TRBV4-1 and TRBJ2-2; 9 bases are shared with TRBD1. From germline, CDR1 is MGHRA and CDR2 YSYEKL. The CDR3 length is 16 residues. V shed 6 bases, J shed 0 bases, and the junction held 5 bases outside the gene matches. CDR3 coding DNA: TGCGCCAGCAGTGTCACAGGGGGCGCGAACACCGGGGAGCTGTTTTTT. Protein sequence: CASSVTGGANTGELFF.

In this sample, this clonotype turned up many times. The chain has TRBV7-8 and TRBJ2-5; 9 bases align to TRBD2. The CDR3 length is 17 residues. The V and J ends lost 4 bases and 3 bases, in that order; junction bases with no gene match: 12. Per germline, CDR1 SGHVS and CDR2 FQNEAQ. CDR3 DNA sequence: TGTGCCAGCAGCTCGCGGCTGTTGCTAGCGGGAAAAGAGACCCAGTACTTC. Protein sequence: CASSSRLLLAGKETQYF.